A selection of T cell receptor beta chains follows, all from one sample in a study of T cell changes during pregnancy in multiple sclerosis. The method was immunoSEQ multiplex PCR; TCRdb's version includes in-frame clones alone and lacks a portion of them. The sample holds around 83,000 clones; 90% to 95% are singletons and the top ten take about 0.52%. The sample in question was CD4+ T cells from peripheral blood mononuclear cells, obtained in the second trimester of pregnancy. Every receptor here comes from a female donor with multiple sclerosis, enrolled in a pregnancy study. CDR3s include the opening cysteine and the closing phenylalanine or tryptophan. D genes are given only for firm matches. Clone size is not always given. Where it is, it says once, few, many or a class for expanded clones.

clone_size j_call d_call v_call cdr3_aa cdr3_nt
- TRBJ2-7 - TRBV7-2 CASSFWQGYEQYF TGTGCCAGCAGCTTTTGGCAGGGCTACGAGCAGTACTTC
- TRBJ2-3 - TRBV18 CASSPRLADTQYF TGTGCCAGCTCACCCCGACTAGCAGATACGCAGTATTTT
- TRBJ1-1 - TRBV30 CAWTGQTMNTEAFF TGTGCCTGGACAGGACAAACTATGAACACTGAAGCTTTCTTT
- TRBJ2-2 TRBD2 TRBV10-3 CAISVAGGNTGELFF TGTGCCATCAGCGTAGCGGGGGGGAACACCGGGGAGCTGTTTTTT
- TRBJ2-1 TRBD2 TRBV7-2 CASSLVAGAYNEQFF TGTGCCAGCAGCTTAGTAGCGGGAGCTTACAATGAGCAGTTCTTC
- TRBJ2-3 TRBD2 TRBV7-8 CASSLGGLAGAGRTDTQYF TGTGCCAGCAGCTTAGGGGGACTAGCGGGAGCAGGCAGAACAGATACGCAGTATTTT
- TRBJ2-2 - TRBV6-1 CASSEARTGELFF TGTGCCAGCAGTGAAGCCCGGACCGGGGAGCTGTTTTTT
- TRBJ1-4 TRBD1 TRBV28 CAGRGQGDEKLFF TGTGCCGGAAGGGGACAGGGGGATGAAAAACTGTTTTTT
once TRBJ2-7 - TRBV18 CASSPNRVIHEQYF TGTGCCAGCTCACCTAACAGGGTAATCCACGAGCAGTACTTC
- TRBJ1-1 - TRBV15 CATSREELDGNTEAFF TGTGCCACCAGCAGAGAGGAGCTCGACGGGAACACTGAAGCTTTCTTT
- TRBJ2-1 TRBD2 TRBV5-4 CASSLAGGVYNEQFF TGTGCCAGCAGCTTAGCGGGGGGAGTCTACAATGAGCAGTTCTTC
- TRBJ2-3 TRBD1 TRBV19 CASRKGQLLSTDTQYF TGTGCCAGTAGAAAGGGACAGCTACTTAGCACAGATACGCAGTATTTT
- TRBJ1-4 - TRBV25-1 CASSLDATNEKLFF TGTGCCAGCAGTTTAGATGCAACTAATGAAAAACTGTTTTTT
- TRBJ2-2 TRBD1 TRBV6-1 CASGQGGQGLRVTGELFF TGTGCCAGCGGTCAAGGGGGACAGGGGCTTCGTGTCACCGGGGAGCTGTTTTTT
- TRBJ1-1 TRBD1 TRBV27 CASSVKGAITEAFF TGTGCCAGCAGTGTTAAGGGGGCAATCACTGAAGCTTTCTTT
- TRBJ1-2 TRBD1 TRBV7-3 CASSLTGTGNYGYTF TGTGCCAGCAGCTTAACGGGGACAGGGAACTATGGCTACACCTTC
- TRBJ1-5 TRBD1 TRBV10-2 CASSWTGSNQPQHF TGCGCCAGCAGTTGGACAGGAAGCAATCAGCCCCAGCATTTT
- TRBJ2-7 - TRBV7-2 CASSLNRAYEQYF TGTGCCAGCAGCTTAAACAGGGCATACGAGCAGTACTTC
- TRBJ2-2 - TRBV7-9 CASSFGGLSAGELFF TGTGCCAGCAGCTTCGGAGGTTTGAGCGCCGGGGAGCTGTTTTTT
- TRBJ2-4 - TRBV4-1 CASSQEQVGLLSLAKNIQYF TGCGCCAGCAGCCAAGAACAAGTGGGACTCCTTAGCCTAGCCAAAAACATTCAGTACTTC
- TRBJ1-2 TRBD1 TRBV5-1 CASSPDRGYGYTF TGCGCCAGCAGCCCAGACAGGGGATATGGCTACACCTTC
once TRBJ2-5 TRBD2 TRBV19 CASSIPQTSGKETQYF TGTGCCAGTAGTATACCTCAGACTAGCGGGAAAGAGACCCAGTACTTC
- TRBJ1-4 - TRBV30 CAWSSDRTSATNEKLFF TGTGCCTGGAGTTCCGACAGGACATCTGCAACTAATGAAAAACTGTTTTTT